The 25 T cell receptor beta chains below come from one sample, sequenced in a study of T cell changes during pregnancy in multiple sclerosis. Repertoires were generated with immunoSEQ multiplex PCR, while TCRdb's copy carries only in-frame clones and drops some. Of 45,000 to 55,000 clones in the sample, about nine tenths were seen once. Sequences were derived from peripheral blood, sampled in the first trimester of pregnancy. These TCRs come from a female donor in good health, enrolled as a control in a pregnancy study.

V usage is TRBV5-1 and J usage is TRBJ1-4, with D perhaps matching TRBD1 (6 bases). The CDR3 contains 14 residues. Germline values: CDR1 SGHRS, CDR2 YFSETQ. With 7 bases removed from V and 8 bases from J, the gap between germline ends came to 18 bases. The DNA for the CDR3 is TGCGCCAGCGTCCTAACCCCAGGGGCGGAAAAACTGTTTTTT. It specifies CASVLTPGAEKLFF.

The V call is TRBV11-2, the J call TRBJ1-2, with 10 bases matching TRBD1. This CDR3 has 17 residues. J was trimmed by 4 bases and V by 1 base; bases with no gene match: 9. CDR1 and CDR2 from the germline V gene are SGHAT and FQNNGV. CDR3 sequence: CASSLGTGGVLSYGYTF. The CDR3 DNA follows: TGTGCCAGCAGCTTAGGGACAGGGGGGGTTCTTAGCTATGGCTACACCTTC.

The J gene is TRBJ1-5, the V gene TRBV27; D uncertain. Germline-derived CDR1 and CDR2 are MNHEY and SMNVEV (reference sequence). The CDR3 is made up of 14 amino acids. The V end was cut by 4 bases, the J end by 7 bases, with 14 bases between. The CDR3 protein is CASSSDSPGQPQHF. CDR3 coding DNA: TGTGCCAGCAGTTCGGACTCACCTGGACAGCCCCAGCATTTT.

This clone has more than one count but fewer than ten. This chain links TRBV30 with TRBJ1-2; 7 bases match TRBD1. V lost 0 bases to trimming and J lost 5 bases; unmatched junction nucleotides: 6. In germline, CDR1 is GTSNPN, CDR2 SVGIG (reference sequence). The CDR3 length is 14 residues. The CDR3 sequence: CAWSVDRVGYGYTF. CDR3 coding DNA: TGTGCCTGGAGTGTAGACAGGGTCGGGTATGGCTACACCTTC.

This chain connects TRBV4-1 to TRBJ1-1; D is unresolved. Between the trimmed V and J ends, which lost 0 bases and 0 bases, there was a span of 8 bases. This CDR3 contains 15 residues. Germline CDR1 reads MGHRA; CDR2 reads YSYEKL. Here the CDR3 DNA reads TGCGCCAGCAGCCAAGATCCGACTTTGAACACTGAAGCTTTCTTT. This sequence encodes CASSQDPTLNTEAFF.

CDR3 DNA sequence: TGCGCCACCGGGGGTGAGGGGGCGAGCACAGATACGCAGTATTTT. This encodes CATGGEGASTDTQYF. This sequence joins TRBV5-1 and TRBJ2-3; D is perhaps TRBD1 (7 bases). CDR1 and CDR2 (germline): SGHRS, YFSETQ. Deletions cut 9 bases from V and 0 bases from J, with 17 bases between. The CDR3 is 15 amino acids.

V and J are TRBV2 and TRBJ2-5, with 10 bases lining up with TRBD2. V shed 5 bases, J shed 3 bases, and the junction held 6 bases outside the gene matches. The CDR3 loop spans 15 amino acids. Germline CDR1 is SNHLY and CDR2 is FYNNEI. For the CDR3, the DNA is TGTGCCAGCAGTTCTGGGGGACTAGCGAAAGAGACCCAGTACTTC. Translating it yields CASSSGGLAKETQYF.

The chain's CDR3 is CASSLSGGVGSPTEAFF. The CDR3 bases are TGTGCCAGCAGTTTATCTGGCGGCGTAGGGAGTCCCACTGAAGCTTTCTTT. V and J are TRBV28 and TRBJ1-1; D is unclear. V dropped 1 base and J dropped 4 bases, with 19 bases sitting between them. The CDR3 has 17 amino acids. The germline gives CDR1 MDHEN, CDR2 SYDVKM.

J is TRBJ2-1 and V is TRBV6-1, with D possibly being TRBD1 (6 bases). Trimming took 7 bases from V and 7 from J, leaving 17 bases between them. This CDR3 contains 14 residues. Germline lookup yields CDR1 MNHNS and CDR2 SASEGT. The CDR3 coding sequence is TGTGCCAGCATGGCGCAGGGGAAGGGTAATGAGCAGTTCTTC. Amino acid sequence: CASMAQGKGNEQFF.

The V and J genes are TRBV6-1 and TRBJ2-5, with TRBD2 as a possible D gene (6 bases). The CDR3 runs to 15 residues. V was pared by 4 bases and J by 8 bases, with 20 bases between. In germline, CDR1 is MNHNS, CDR2 SASEGT. The CDR3 here is CASSGGAFGAGTQYF. The CDR3 DNA is TGTGCCAGCAGTGGCGGTGCGTTCGGTGCGGGAACCCAGTACTTC.

This clone turned up a few times. The genes are TRBV7-3 and TRBJ2-2; perhaps TRBD1 as D (6 bases). The length of the CDR3 is 13 residues. The germline V and J ends were trimmed by 11 bases and 1 base, with 11 bases remaining between them. Germline CDR1 SGHTA, CDR2 FQGTGA. The CDR3 nucleotides read TGTGCCTGTCAGGGACAGAACACCGGGGAGCTGTTTTTT. Encoded protein: CACQGQNTGELFF.

The V and J genes are TRBV21-1 and TRBJ2-1; TRBD2 is taken as the D call from the table, unchecked against the DNA. TRBV21-1 is given as a pseudogene. CDR3 length: 17 residues. CDR3 sequence (DNA): TGTGCCAGCAGCAAAGCGGGGGCTAGCGGGAGGGCCGGTGAGCAGTTCTTC. Amino acid sequence: CASSKAGASGRAGEQFF.

This clone is a singleton in its sample. The chain carries TRBV5-1 and TRBJ2-7, with 10 nucleotides matching TRBD1. The V segment lost 0 bases and the J segment 3 bases; nucleotides outside the gene matches: 0. In germline, CDR1 is SGHRS, CDR2 YFSETQ. The CDR3 extends over 14 amino acids. CDR3 sequence (DNA): TGCGCCAGCAGCTTGGGGACAGGGGGCTACGAGCAGTACTTC. This codes for CASSLGTGGYEQYF.

This chain links TRBV27 with TRBJ1-5, with 10 bases lining up with TRBD1. The CDR3 is 16 residues long. Trimming at V came to 6 bases and at J to 6 bases, leaving 11 bases not matched to a gene. Germline V lookup: CDR1 MNHEY, CDR2 SMNVEV (reference sequence). The CDR3 region is CASRPRQGAWGQPQHF. Here the CDR3 DNA reads TGTGCCAGCAGACCCAGACAGGGGGCTTGGGGTCAGCCCCAGCATTTT.

The chain uses TRBV19 and TRBJ2-3; D is unclear. Per the germline V gene, CDR1 is LNHDA and CDR2 is SQIVND (reference sequence). V was clipped by 5 bases and J by 1 base, with 7 bases between them. The CDR3 loop spans 13 amino acids. The CDR3 DNA sequence: TGTGCCAGTAGTCGCCAGGGCACAGATACGCAGTATTTT. This sequence encodes CASSRQGTDTQYF.

The chain recombines TRBV9 with TRBJ2-1, with 8 positions matching TRBD2. This CDR3 region has 15 residues. V gave up 2 bases and J gave up 8 bases; unmatched junction bases: 9. Looked up from germline, CDR1 is SGDLS and CDR2 is YYNGEE. CDR3 protein: CASSVGAGVMDEQFF. CDR3 in DNA: TGTGCCAGCAGCGTGGGAGCGGGAGTAATGGATGAGCAGTTCTTC. Combining the CDR3 with reference TRBV9 and TRBJ2-1 gives the whole variable domain DSGVTQTPKHLITATGQRVTLRCSPRSGDLSVYWYQQSLDQGLQFLIQYYNGEERAKGNILERFSAQQFPDLHSELNLSSLELGDSALYFCASSVGAGVMDEQFFGPGTRLTVL.

V is TRBV11-2 and J is TRBJ2-4; D may be TRBD1 (8 bases). Germline-derived CDR1 and CDR2 are SGHAT and FQNNGV. V lost 3 bases and J 1 base, leaving 13 bases between the germline ends. CDR3 length equals 16 residues. This CDR3 is CASSFRGREAKNIQYF. CDR3 in DNA: TGTGCCAGCAGCTTCAGGGGGCGGGAGGCCAAAAACATTCAGTACTTC.

The chain couples TRBV7-6 to TRBJ2-1; TRBD2 matches 9 bases. CDR3 length: 17 residues. V lost 5 bases, J lost 5 bases, and 13 bases stayed unmatched. Germline loops: CDR1 SGHVS, CDR2 FNYEAQ. CDR3 DNA: TGTGCCAGCAGCCAAAGGAGCGGGAGGCCCCCGAACAATGAGCAGTTCTTC. It encodes CASSQRSGRPPNNEQFF.

The rearrangement uses TRBV30 and TRBJ1-3; D remains unclear. Trimming left V 4 bases short and J 2 bases short, with 9 bases between. Germline CDR1 GTSNPN, CDR2 SVGIG (reference sequence). The CDR3 has 13 amino acids. CDR3 coding DNA: TGTGCCTGGAATCCGGGTACTGGAAACACCATATATTTT. Amino acids: CAWNPGTGNTIYF. The entire variable domain, with the rest obtained from reference TRBV30 and TRBJ1-3, is as follows: SQTIHQWPATLVQPVGSPLSLECTVEGTSNPNLYWYRQAAGRGLQLLFYSVGIGQISSEVPQNLSASRPQDRQFILSSKKLLLSDSGFYLCAWNPGTGNTIYFGEGSWLTVV.

The J gene is TRBJ2-7, the V gene TRBV5-6; TRBD1 matches at 10 bases. V was clipped by 4 bases and J by 5 bases; unmatched bases: 12. The germline V gene encodes CDR1 SGHDT and CDR2 YYEEEE. The CDR3 has 16 residues. CDR3 sequence reads: CASSHQLGTGVDEQYF. The CDR3 region has the DNA TGTGCCAGCAGCCACCAGTTGGGGACAGGGGTAGACGAGCAGTACTTC.

The chain carries TRBV6-6 and TRBJ2-7; weak D call: TRBD1 (6 bases). The V and J ends lost 6 bases and 3 bases respectively, with 9 bases between them. The CDR3 consists of 12 residues. The germline CDR1 and CDR2 sequences are MNHNY and SVGAGI (reference sequence). The CDR3 nucleotides read TGTGCCAGCAGCCAGGGGCGCTACGAGCAGTACTTC. The encoded protein is CASSQGRYEQYF.

The V gene is TRBV6-6, the J gene TRBJ1-5; 10 bases map to TRBD1. Losses at the gene ends were 5 bases for V and 2 bases for J; bases not matched to a gene: 6. CDR3 length: 16 amino acids. The germline gives CDR1 MNHNY, CDR2 SVGAGI (reference sequence). The CDR3 loop is CASSLPGTGGNQPQHF. The DNA for the CDR3 is TGTGCCAGCAGTCTACCCGGGACAGGGGGCAATCAGCCCCAGCATTTT.

This chain joins TRBV30 and TRBJ1-4, with D unclear. Germline assignment: CDR1 GTSNPN and CDR2 SVGIG (reference sequence). The V end was cut by 3 bases, the J end by 5 bases, with 16 bases between. CDR3 size: 15 residues. CDR3 sequence (DNA): TGTGCCTGGAGACCAAAACAGCGGCCAAATGAAAAACTGTTTTTT. Protein product: CAWRPKQRPNEKLFF.

This clone was observed a single time. The chain combines TRBV7-3 with TRBJ2-1; 7 nucleotides line up with TRBD1. Germline CDR1 reads SGHTA; CDR2 reads FQGTGA. The CDR3 runs 14 residues. Trimming cost V 5 bases and J 6 bases; bases outside gene matches: 7. The CDR3 loop reads CASSVTGSGNEQFF. DNA of the CDR3: TGTGCCAGCAGCGTGACAGGGTCCGGCAATGAGCAGTTCTTC.

The count of this clone is one. The V call is TRBV2, the J call TRBJ2-3; 7 bases fit TRBD2. The trim removed 4 bases at V and 2 bases at J, leaving 12 bases unmatched. The V gene's germline CDR1 is SNHLY and CDR2 FYNNEI. The CDR3 is 17 amino acids. CDR3 residues: CASSGAWTRQNTDTQYF. CDR3 DNA sequence: TGTGCCAGCAGTGGGGCTTGGACTAGACAAAACACAGATACGCAGTATTTT.